A selection of T cell receptor beta chains follows, all from one sample in a study of T-cell reconstitution after alpha-beta-depleted transplantation in children. TCRdb called the PCR reads again in MiXCR, with one record for every CDR3 protein. There are 450,000 to 700,000 distinct CDR3 sequences in the sample; around 27% occur only once, and 30% to 40% lies in the top ten. The sample here was PBMCs, taken before TCRalphabeta/CD19-depleted stem cell transplant. These receptor sequences come from a boy under two years old with Wiskott-Aldrich syndrome, due to receive a stem cell transplant. Each CDR3 is given with its conserved first and last residue. The D gene is left open where the match is weak. Size is stated for part of the rows, as once, few or many counts, or as a class when the clone is expanded.

v_gene	j_gene	d_gene	abundance	CDR3aa	CDR3nt
TRBV9	TRBJ1-3	-	-	CASRKDSSGNTIYF	TGTGCCAGCAGAAAGGACAGCTCTGGAAACACCATATATTTT
TRBV11-1	TRBJ1-1	-	-	CASSLGLNTEVFF	TGTGCCAGCAGCCTTGGTTTGAACACTGAAGTTTTCTTT
TRBV7-8	TRBJ2-3	TRBD2	few	CASSLVGLAGGATQYF	TGTGCCAGCAGCTTAGTAGGACTAGCGGGAGGGGCTACGCAGTATTTT
TRBV5-1	TRBJ2-1	TRBD2	-	CASSFGGSGSSYNEQFF	TGCGCCAGCAGCTTCGGGGGTAGCGGGAGCTCCTACAATGAGCAGTTCTTC
TRBV20-1	TRBJ1-2	TRBD1	-	CSARGQSNYGYTF	TGCAGTGCTAGGGGACAGTCAAACTATGGCTACACCTTC
TRBV7-9	TRBJ1-4	-	-	CASSLWTDYEKLFF	TGTGCCAGCAGCCTTTGGACGGATTATGAAAAACTGTTTTTT
TRBV20-1	TRBJ1-6	-	-	CSARAYKSSYNSPLHF	TGCAGTGCTAGAGCCTACAAGAGCTCCTATAATTCACCCCTCCACTTT
TRBV6-5	TRBJ2-3	TRBD1	-	CASSLTGGSTETQYF	TGTGCCAGCAGTTTGACAGGGGGTAGCACAGAAACGCAGTATTTT
TRBV28	TRBJ1-5	-	few	CASRGYRNSNQPQHF	TGTGCCAGCAGGGGTTACAGGAATAGCAATCAGCCCCAGCATTTT
TRBV27	TRBJ2-7	-	few	CASRPPAGSYEQYF	TGTGCCAGCAGGCCCCCCGCGGGGTCCTACGAGCAGTACTTC
TRBV29-1	TRBJ2-1	-	few	CSVSFAGPSEQFF	TGCAGCGTCTCTTTTGCAGGCCCTAGTGAGCAGTTCTTC
TRBV10-3	TRBJ2-6	-	-	CAISESPGSSGANVLTF	TGTGCCATCAGTGAGTCCCCAGGTAGCTCTGGGGCCAACGTCCTGACTTTC
TRBV12-3/TRBV12-4	TRBJ2-1	TRBD2	few	CASSFTTSGFNEQFF	TGTGCCAGCAGTTTTACCACTAGCGGCTTCAATGAGCAGTTCTTC
TRBV12-3/TRBV12-4	TRBJ2-1	-	few	CASSAWASSYNEQFF	TGTGCCAGCAGCGCTTGGGCCAGCTCCTACAATGAGCAGTTCTTC
TRBV5-1	TRBJ2-2	-	-	CASSLELVGAGELFF	TGCGCCAGCAGCTTGGAACTAGTTGGGGCCGGGGAGCTGTTTTTT
TRBV21-1	TRBJ1-3	-	-	CASITTWDSGNTIYF	TGTGCCAGCATCACGACGTGGGACTCTGGAAACACCATATATTTT
TRBV6-5	TRBJ1-2	-	-	CASSYSRSNYGYTF	TGTGCCAGCAGTTACTCGAGGTCAAACTATGGCTACACCTTC
TRBV5-1	TRBJ2-7	TRBD2	-	CASSIGLAGDYEQYF	TGCGCCAGCAGCATCGGACTAGCGGGCGACTACGAGCAGTACTTC
TRBV18	TRBJ2-7	-	few	CASSLSTGTGYEQYF	TGTGCCAGCTCACTCTCCACCGGGACCGGATACGAGCAGTACTTC
TRBV28	TRBJ2-1	-	few	CASRTPRGLWGNTYNEQFF	TGTGCCAGCAGAACCCCCAGGGGTCTTTGGGGAAACACCTACAATGAGCAGTTCTTC
TRBV5-1	TRBJ2-1	-	few	CASSLLVETKLNNEQFF	TGCGCCAGCAGCTTATTAGTTGAGACTAAGCTCAACAATGAGCAGTTCTTC
TRBV5-1	TRBJ1-1	TRBD1	few	CASSLETGGTEAFF	TGCGCCAGCAGCTTGGAGACAGGGGGCACTGAAGCTTTCTTT
TRBV10-1	TRBJ2-1	TRBD2	few	CASSEGLAEGNEQFF	TGCGCCAGCAGTGAGGGACTAGCGGAGGGGAATGAGCAGTTCTTC
TRBV7-3	TRBJ2-1	-	-	CASSVRGVNEQFF	TGTGCCAGCAGCGTTAGAGGGGTAAATGAGCAGTTCTTC
TRBV20-1	TRBJ1-5	-	-	CSAAHSNQPQHF	TGCAGTGCCGCACATAGCAATCAGCCCCAGCATTTT
TRBV21-1	TRBJ2-5	-	few	CASSNESTGKETQYF	TGTGCCAGCAGCAACGAGTCGACAGGGAAAGAGACCCAGTACTTC